This T cell receptor beta chain was recovered during a study of T-cell reconstitution after alpha-beta-depleted transplantation in children. General study points: Fresh T-cell production supplied most of the T-cell counts and diversity seen one year after transplant. Several hundred expanded graft clones reportedly were the source of alpha-beta T cells about two months after transplant. High day-60 TCRbeta diversity in some patients came from surviving recipient T cells and thymic progenitors.

A few counts support this clonotype. What it binds is not known. Unique molecular identifiers were incorporated during preparation of the TCRbeta library. TCRdb reprocessed the PCR reads with MiXCR, giving one entry per CDR3 protein. The profile shows 550,000 to 800,000 distinct CDR3 sequences, around 13% of them singletons. The ends were cut back, 4 bases at V and 1 base at J, with 11 bases in the middle. The CDR3 is 13 residues long. Germline CDR1 is SQVTM and CDR2 is ANQGSEA. This chain uses TRBV29-1 with TRBJ2-7; D remains ambiguous. The origin of this receptor is a girl between 2 and 10 years old with congenital amegakaryocytic thrombocytopenia, due to receive a stem cell transplant. Sample: PBMCs, taken before TCRalphabeta/CD19-depleted stem cell transplant. Here the CDR3 reads CSVVVGKSYEQYF. The CDR3 DNA sequence: TGCAGCGTTGTAGTGGGGAAGTCCTACGAGCAGTACTTC.